This TCR beta chain was found in a study of cytomegalovirus exposure and HLA in healthy donors. Healthy individuals who donated bone marrow served as the donors. About this clone: Its target is not known.

Amplification used 60 Vbeta primers and 13 Jbeta primers. Libraries were prepared by immunoSEQ multiplex PCR; TCRdb keeps only in-frame clonotypes and omits some of them. The profile shows roughly 190,000 clones, under 9.5% of them singletons. CDR1 is SGDLS and CDR2 is YYNGEE in the germline V gene. The CDR3 is 14 amino acids. Trimming at V came to 7 bases and at J to 6 bases, leaving 11 bases not matched to a gene. General study points: With later analysis, a missense DCLRE1C variant became linked to TCR beta V- and J-gene trimming.

Source material: PBMCs. This TCR was sampled from a woman in her 30s in good health and CMV-seropositive. This chain links TRBV9 with TRBJ2-3; 7 nucleotides align to TRBD2. CDR3: CASRSEAAGDTQYF. The DNA for the CDR3 is TGTGCCAGCCGCTCCGAGGCAGCGGGGGATACGCAGTATTTT.